The sequence of this TCR beta chain was determined in a study of spatial heterogeneity in lung cancer. MiXCR, run by TCRdb on the 5' RACE reads, gives a single entry per CDR3 protein. Of about 52,000 distinct CDR3 sequences listed, roughly 7.4% were seen once; the top ten hold less than 45%. This clonotype occurred many times. Time point: blood at routine non-recurrence follow-up after resection. No cell sorting; template was whole RNA from tumor, lung tissue or PBMC. The material sequenced was PBMCs, taken at follow-up. The receptor was isolated from a female donor with early-stage non-small cell lung cancer.

The CDR3 is CASSLQVAGNEQFF. CDR3 sequence (DNA): TGCGCCAGCAGCTTGCAGGTAGCGGGTAATGAGCAGTTCTTC. This sequence joins TRBV5-1 and TRBJ2-1, with 7 bases lining up with TRBD2. Germline CDR1 is SGHRS and CDR2 is YFSETQ. J was trimmed by 7 bases and V by 1 base; bases with no gene match: 5. The CDR3 runs to 14 residues.